The T cell receptor beta chain described here comes from a study of OX40 agonist ivuxolimab in advanced cancers. About the study: Allowance was made for prior anti-PD-1, anti-PD-L1 or anti-CTLA-4 therapy, and around 41% had some.

TCRdb keeps only in-frame clones here, not all; method: immunoSEQ multiplex PCR. The profile shows tens of thousands of clones, 82% of them singletons. A remark on this clone: Its specificity is not known.

Findings of the study overall: Average numbers of expanded clones were greater in CD8+ T cells than in CD4+. Within 6 weeks, CD4+ and CD8+ blood T cells expanded clonally at 0.1 to 3.0 mg/kg.

Germline CDR1 is SQVTM and CDR2 is ANQGSEA. The CDR3 length is 14 residues. Germline trimming cut 1 base from V and 6 bases from J; bases unmatched to any gene: 4. The source material was CD4+ or CD8+ T cells sorted from blood, sampled in a trial of the OX40 agonist ivuxolimab. This chain connects TRBV29-1 to TRBJ2-1; 9 bases match TRBD1. This sequence originates from an adult with an advanced solid tumor such as melanoma, head and neck, liver or kidney cancer. CDR3 protein: CSVEGGTGRNEQFF. Here the CDR3 DNA reads TGCAGCGTTGAAGGGGGGACAGGGCGCAATGAGCAGTTCTTC.